The TCR beta chain under discussion was sequenced for a study of STAT3 mutations in large granular lymphocyte leukemia. The study, taken as a whole, reports: Treatment regimens differed across patients between samplings. Every T-LGLL patient had at least one immunodominant TCRbeta clonotype.

Germline V lookup: CDR1 SNHLY, CDR2 FYNNEI. The CDR3 extends over 13 amino acids. Sequencing was performed with immunoSEQ multiplex PCR; in TCRdb, only in-frame clones are kept and a portion is missing. The table has about 19,000 clones, over 80% seen once. As regards this clone: Its antigen is not known. The junction does not match germline at one end; this may be a read error.

Sequenced sample: peripheral blood mononuclear cells. This clonotype originated in a man aged 55 to 70 with T-cell large granular lymphocyte leukemia. Some clones in this sample may be carry-over from other donors' samples. The chain employs TRBV2 and TRBJ2-1, with 14 positions matching TRBD2. This CDR3 reads CASSPELGLAGVF. The CDR3 region has the DNA TGTGCCAGCAGCCCCGAATTGGGACTAGCGGGAGTCTTC. The full variable domain, rest sourced from reference TRBV2 and TRBJ2-1, is EPEVTQTPSHQVTQMGQEVILRCVPISNHLYFYWYRQILGQKVEFLVSFYNNEISEKSEIFDDQFSVERPDGSNFTLKIRSTKLEDSAMYFCASSPELGLAGVFGPGTRLTVL.